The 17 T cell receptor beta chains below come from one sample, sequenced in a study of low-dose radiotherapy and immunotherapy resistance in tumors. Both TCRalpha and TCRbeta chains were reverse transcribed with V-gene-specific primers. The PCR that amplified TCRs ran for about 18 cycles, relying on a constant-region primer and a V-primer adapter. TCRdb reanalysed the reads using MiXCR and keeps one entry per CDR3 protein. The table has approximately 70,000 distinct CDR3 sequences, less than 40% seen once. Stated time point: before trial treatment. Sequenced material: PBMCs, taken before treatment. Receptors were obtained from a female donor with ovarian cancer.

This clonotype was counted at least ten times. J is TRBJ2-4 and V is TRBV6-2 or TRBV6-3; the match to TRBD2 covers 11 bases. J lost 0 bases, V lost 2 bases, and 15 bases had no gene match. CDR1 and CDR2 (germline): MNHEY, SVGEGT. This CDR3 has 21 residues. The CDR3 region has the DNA TGTGCCAGCAGTTACGAGCCCGGGACTAGCGGCGGATTACTAGCCAAAAACATTCAGTACTTC. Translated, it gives CASSYEPGTSGGLLAKNIQYF.

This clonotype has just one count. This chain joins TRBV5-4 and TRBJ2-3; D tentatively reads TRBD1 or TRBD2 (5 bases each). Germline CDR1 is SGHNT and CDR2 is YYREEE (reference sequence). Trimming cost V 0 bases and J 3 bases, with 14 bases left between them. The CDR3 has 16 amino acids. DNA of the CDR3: TGTGCCAGCAGCTTGGTAGGGACCCTCGGGACAGATACGCAGTATTTT. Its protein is CASSLVGTLGTDTQYF.

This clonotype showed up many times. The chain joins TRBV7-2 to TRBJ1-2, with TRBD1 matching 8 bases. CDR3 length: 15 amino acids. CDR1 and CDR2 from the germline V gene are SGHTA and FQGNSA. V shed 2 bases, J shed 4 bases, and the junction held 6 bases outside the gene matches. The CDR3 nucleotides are TGTGCCAGCAGCTTACCCGGACAGGGCGCCTATGGCTACACCTTC. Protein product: CASSLPGQGAYGYTF.

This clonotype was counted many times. For the CDR3, the DNA is TGTGCCAGCTCACCACCGTCGGGATATGAGAACACTGAAGCTTTCTTT. Encoded protein: CASSPPSGYENTEAFF. J is TRBJ1-1 and V is TRBV18; D unclear. With 0 bases removed from V and 1 base from J, the gap between germline ends came to 12 bases. The CDR3 extends over 16 amino acids. Germline assignment: CDR1 KGHSH and CDR2 LQKENI.

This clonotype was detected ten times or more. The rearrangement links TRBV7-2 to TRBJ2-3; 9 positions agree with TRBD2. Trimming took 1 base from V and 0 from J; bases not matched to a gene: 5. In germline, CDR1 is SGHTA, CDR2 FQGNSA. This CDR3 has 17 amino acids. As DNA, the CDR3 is TGTGCCAGCAGCTTAGGGTCTAGCGGGGCTAGCACAGATACGCAGTATTTT. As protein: CASSLGSSGASTDTQYF. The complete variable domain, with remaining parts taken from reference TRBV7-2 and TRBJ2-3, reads GAGVSQSPSNKVTEKGKDVELRCDPISGHTALYWYRQSLGQGLEFLIYFQGNSAPDKSGLPSDRFSAERTGGSVSTLTIQRTQQEDSAVYLCASSLGSSGASTDTQYFGPGTRLTVL.

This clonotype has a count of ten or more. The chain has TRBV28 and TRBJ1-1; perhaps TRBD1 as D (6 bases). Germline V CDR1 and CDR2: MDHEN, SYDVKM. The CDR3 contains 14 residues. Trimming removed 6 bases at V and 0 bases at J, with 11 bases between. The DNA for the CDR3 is TGTGCCAGCAGGGACAGAGAGGTGAACACTGAAGCTTTCTTT. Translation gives CASRDREVNTEAFF.

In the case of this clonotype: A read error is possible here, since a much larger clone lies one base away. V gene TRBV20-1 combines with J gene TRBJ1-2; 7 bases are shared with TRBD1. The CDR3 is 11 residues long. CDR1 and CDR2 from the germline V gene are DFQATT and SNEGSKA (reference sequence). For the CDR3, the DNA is TGCAGTGGACAGGGCGGCTATAGCTACACCTTC. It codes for CSGQGGYSYTF.

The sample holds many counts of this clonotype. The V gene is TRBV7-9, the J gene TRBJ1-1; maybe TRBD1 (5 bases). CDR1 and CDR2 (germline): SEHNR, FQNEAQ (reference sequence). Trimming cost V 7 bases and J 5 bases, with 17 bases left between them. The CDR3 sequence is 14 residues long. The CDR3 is CASTIGGGRTEAFF. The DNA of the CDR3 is TGTGCCAGCACCATCGGCGGGGGACGTACTGAAGCTTTCTTT. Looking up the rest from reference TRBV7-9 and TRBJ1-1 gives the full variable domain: DTGVSQNPRHKITKRGQNVTFRCDPISEHNRLYWYRQTLGQGPEFLTYFQNEAQLEKSRLLSDRFSAERPKGSFSTLEIQRTEQGDSAMYLCASTIGGGRTEAFFGQGTRLTVV.

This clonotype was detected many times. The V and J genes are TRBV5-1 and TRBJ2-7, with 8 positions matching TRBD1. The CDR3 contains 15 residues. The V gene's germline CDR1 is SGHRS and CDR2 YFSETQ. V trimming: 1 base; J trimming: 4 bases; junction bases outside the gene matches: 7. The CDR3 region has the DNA TGCGCCAGCAGCTTGTCGTCAGGGGGCCAATACGAGCAGTACTTC. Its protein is CASSLSSGGQYEQYF.

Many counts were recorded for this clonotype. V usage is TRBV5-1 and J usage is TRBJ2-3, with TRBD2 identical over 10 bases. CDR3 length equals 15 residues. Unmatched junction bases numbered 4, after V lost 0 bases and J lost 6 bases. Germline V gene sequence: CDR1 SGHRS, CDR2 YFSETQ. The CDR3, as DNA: TGCGCCAGCAGCTTGGCCCTAGCGGGAGTGGATACGCAGTATTTT. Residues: CASSLALAGVDTQYF.

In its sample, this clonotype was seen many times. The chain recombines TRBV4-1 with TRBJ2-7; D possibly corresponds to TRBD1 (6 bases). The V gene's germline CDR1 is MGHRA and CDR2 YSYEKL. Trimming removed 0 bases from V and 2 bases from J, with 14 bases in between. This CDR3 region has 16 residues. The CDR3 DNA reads TGCGCCAGCAGCCAAGAGCCCACAGGGAATGCCTACGAGCAGTACTTC. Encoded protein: CASSQEPTGNAYEQYF.

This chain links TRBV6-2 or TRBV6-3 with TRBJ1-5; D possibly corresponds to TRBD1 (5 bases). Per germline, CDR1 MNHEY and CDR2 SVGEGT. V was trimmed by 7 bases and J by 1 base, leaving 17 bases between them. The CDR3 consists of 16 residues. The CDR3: CASTPLGGDSNQPQHF. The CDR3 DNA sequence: TGTGCCAGCACCCCCCTTGGGGGAGACAGCAATCAGCCCCAGCATTTT.

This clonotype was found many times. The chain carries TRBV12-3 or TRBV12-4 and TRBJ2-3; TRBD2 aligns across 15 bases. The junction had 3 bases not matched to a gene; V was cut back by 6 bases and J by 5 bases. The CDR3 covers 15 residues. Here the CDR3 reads CASRGLAGGRDTQYF. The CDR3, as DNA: TGTGCCAGCAGAGGACTAGCGGGGGGGCGAGATACGCAGTATTTT.

Here the CDR3 reads CASSLAGRNYGYTF. In nucleotides, the CDR3 is TGTGCCAGCAGCTTGGCCGGACGGAACTATGGCTACACCTTC. The chain employs TRBV5-4 and TRBJ1-2, with unresolved D. CDR1 and CDR2 from the germline V gene are SGHNT and YYREEE (reference sequence). This CDR3 contains 14 residues. Trimming pared 0 bases from V and 2 bases from J, leaving 8 bases between.

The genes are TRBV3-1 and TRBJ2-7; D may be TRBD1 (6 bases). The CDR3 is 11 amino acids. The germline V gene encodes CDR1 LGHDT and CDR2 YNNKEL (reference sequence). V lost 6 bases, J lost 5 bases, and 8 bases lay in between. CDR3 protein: CASRRDNEQYF. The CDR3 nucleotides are TGTGCCAGCAGGAGGGACAACGAGCAGTACTTC.

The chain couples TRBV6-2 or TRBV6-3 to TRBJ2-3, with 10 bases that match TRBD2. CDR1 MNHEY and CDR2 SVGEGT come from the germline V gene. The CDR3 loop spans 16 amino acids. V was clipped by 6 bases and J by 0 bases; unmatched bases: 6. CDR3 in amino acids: CASRRQAGGSTDTQYF. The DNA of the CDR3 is TGTGCCAGCAGAAGACAAGCGGGAGGGAGCACAGATACGCAGTATTTT.

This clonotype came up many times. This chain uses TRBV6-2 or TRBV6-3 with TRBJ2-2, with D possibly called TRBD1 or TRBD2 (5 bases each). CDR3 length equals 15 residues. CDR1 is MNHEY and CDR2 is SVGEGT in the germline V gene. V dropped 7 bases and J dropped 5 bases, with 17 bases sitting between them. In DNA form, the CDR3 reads TGTGCCAGCACTCGAGGGGTGAAGGGGACCGGGGAGCTGTTTTTT. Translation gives CASTRGVKGTGELFF.